This TCR beta chain is from a study of monozygotic twins with inflammatory bowel disease. Total RNA isolation used whole blood (no T cell sorting was performed). A template switching step added UMIs, each with a 6-nucleotide sample barcode. TCRdb re-called the 5' RACE reads; one entry per CDR3 protein, DNA not given. With some 130,000 distinct CDR3 sequences in the sample, the ten largest clones hold 0.95% to 1.5%. This receptor was obtained from a human donor with ulcerative colitis or Crohn's disease, or a healthy co-twin of an affected twin (not recorded which). The sample consisted of blood.

Here the CDR3 reads CASSSPGAYEQYF. The chain combines TRBV7-9 with TRBJ2-7. The CDR3 runs 13 residues. Germline V gene lookup returns CDR1 SEHNR and CDR2 FQNEAQ (reference sequence).